These T cell receptor beta chains were read from a single sample in a study of cytomegalovirus exposure and HLA in healthy donors. Sequenced by immunoSEQ multiplex PCR; TCRdb stores in-frame clones only, minus some. Of under 200,000 clones in the sample, around two thirds are singletons; the top ten hold approximately 1.5%. Sequenced sample: PBMCs. All receptors come from a man aged 50-60 years in good health and CMV-seronegative. Both conserved end residues are part of each CDR3. The D gene is left open where the match is weak. The size entry is marked missing in some rows and otherwise reads once, few, many or a size class.

V gene: TRBV5-1
D gene: TRBD1
J gene: TRBJ1-1
clone size: NA
CDR3 DNA: TGCGCCAGCAGCTCTCTGAGGGGGCTGGGCACTGAAGTTTTCTTT
CDR3 protein: CASSSLRGLGTEVFF

V gene: TRBV5-1
D gene: NA
J gene: TRBJ2-3
clone size: NA
CDR3 DNA: TGCGCCAGCAGCTTCTCCCCCACAGATACGCAGTATTTT
CDR3 protein: CASSFSPTDTQYF

V gene: TRBV18
D gene: TRBD2
J gene: TRBJ2-5
clone size: NA
CDR3 DNA: TGTGCCAGCTCACCTCAGCGGGGGGGCCGGGAGACCCAGTACTTC
CDR3 protein: CASSPQRGGRETQYF

V gene: TRBV28
D gene: TRBD2
J gene: TRBJ2-2
clone size: NA
CDR3 DNA: TGTGCCAGCATTCCGGGGGGGTGGGGCCTTGACACCGGGGAGCTGTTTTTT
CDR3 protein: CASIPGGWGLDTGELFF

V gene: TRBV6-1
D gene: TRBD1
J gene: TRBJ1-5
clone size: NA
CDR3 DNA: TGTGCCAGCAGTTCGACAGGGAAGGCTCAGCCCCAGCATTTT
CDR3 protein: CASSSTGKAQPQHF

V gene: TRBV5-4
D gene: TRBD1
J gene: TRBJ2-2
clone size: few
CDR3 DNA: TGTGCCAGCAGCTTGGGGGGACAGGGGGGGACCGGGGAGCTGTTTTTT
CDR3 protein: CASSLGGQGGTGELFF

V gene: TRBV6-6
D gene: NA
J gene: TRBJ1-5
clone size: NA
CDR3 DNA: TGTGCCAGCAGTTACTCAGAGGAGCCCCAGCATTTT
CDR3 protein: CASSYSEEPQHF

V gene: TRBV13
D gene: NA
J gene: TRBJ2-1
clone size: few
CDR3 DNA: TGTGCCAGCAGCGGATTGGGGGGTCCACAGTTCTTC
CDR3 protein: CASSGLGGPQFF

V gene: TRBV27
D gene: NA
J gene: TRBJ1-4
clone size: NA
CDR3 DNA: TGTGCCAGCAGTTACTCTTTAGGGGTAAAACTGTTTTTT
CDR3 protein: CASSYSLGVKLFF

V gene: TRBV6-1
D gene: TRBD2
J gene: TRBJ2-5
clone size: NA
CDR3 DNA: TGTGCCAGCAGTGAGCTGGAAGCGGGGGGGCCATTGGAGACCCAGTACTTC
CDR3 protein: CASSELEAGGPLETQYF

V gene: TRBV10-3
D gene: TRBD1
J gene: TRBJ2-3
clone size: NA
CDR3 DNA: TGTGCCATCAGCGCCACAGGGGGCGCGGGAGATACGCAGTATTTT
CDR3 protein: CAISATGGAGDTQYF

V gene: TRBV6-6
D gene: NA
J gene: TRBJ2-1
clone size: NA
CDR3 DNA: TGTGCCAGCAGCCCGAAACACAGGGAGTACAATGAGCAGTTCTTC
CDR3 protein: CASSPKHREYNEQFF

V gene: TRBV6-5
D gene: NA
J gene: TRBJ2-5
clone size: NA
CDR3 DNA: TGTGCCAGCAGTTACGCAGGGATCCGAGAGACCCAGTACTTC
CDR3 protein: CASSYAGIRETQYF

V gene: TRBV18
D gene: TRBD2
J gene: TRBJ2-3
clone size: NA
CDR3 DNA: TGTGCCAGCTCACCACCCACTAGCGGCGACACAGATACGCAGTATTTT
CDR3 protein: CASSPPTSGDTDTQYF

V gene: TRBV29-1
D gene: NA
J gene: TRBJ1-1
clone size: NA
CDR3 DNA: TGCAGCGTTCCCCCGTCTATGGGTGCGGTCACAGGGATCGCTGAAGCTTTCTTT
CDR3 protein: CSVPPSMGAVTGIAEAFF

V gene: TRBV6-6
D gene: NA
J gene: TRBJ2-7
clone size: many
CDR3 DNA: TGTGCCACCTCAGACAGTTTCTACGAGCAGTACTTC
CDR3 protein: CATSDSFYEQYF

V gene: TRBV9
D gene: TRBD2
J gene: TRBJ2-1
clone size: NA
CDR3 DNA: TGTGCCAGCAGCCCGCCCGGGACTAGCGGTTACAATGAGCAGTTCTTC
CDR3 protein: CASSPPGTSGYNEQFF

V gene: TRBV4-2
D gene: TRBD2
J gene: TRBJ2-3
clone size: NA
CDR3 DNA: TGTGCCAGCAGCCAAGTAGCAGCGGGGGGGATAGATACGCAGTATTTT
CDR3 protein: CASSQVAAGGIDTQYF

V gene: TRBV6-1
D gene: TRBD1
J gene: TRBJ1-1
clone size: NA
CDR3 DNA: TGTGCCAGCAGTGGACAGGGGGCGTTTATCACTGAAGCTTTCTTT
CDR3 protein: CASSGQGAFITEAFF

V gene: TRBV19
D gene: NA
J gene: TRBJ2-2
clone size: NA
CDR3 DNA: TGTGCCAGTAGTATATCAGCGGGTACCGGGGAGCTGTTTTTT
CDR3 protein: CASSISAGTGELFF

V gene: TRBV19
D gene: NA
J gene: TRBJ1-1
clone size: NA
CDR3 DNA: TGTGCCAGTAGTACCGGCCCCGGGGGTCCGAACACTGAAGCTTTCTTT
CDR3 protein: CASSTGPGGPNTEAFF

V gene: TRBV14
D gene: NA
J gene: TRBJ2-5
clone size: NA
CDR3 DNA: TGTGCCAGCAGCCAAGCGAGGCAAGAGACCCAGTACTTC
CDR3 protein: CASSQARQETQYF

V gene: TRBV28
D gene: NA
J gene: TRBJ2-7
clone size: NA
CDR3 DNA: TGTGCCAGCAGTTTAGGGGGGGGACATAATGGGTACGAGCAGTACTTC
CDR3 protein: CASSLGGGHNGYEQYF

V gene: TRBV4-1
D gene: TRBD1
J gene: TRBJ1-2
clone size: few
CDR3 DNA: TGCGCCAGCAGCCAAGACCCCGGGACAGGGTATGGCTACACCTTC
CDR3 protein: CASSQDPGTGYGYTF

V gene: TRBV11-2
D gene: NA
J gene: TRBJ2-5
clone size: NA
CDR3 DNA: TGTGCCAGCAGCTTAGGAGGTACCATCCAAGAGACCCAGTACTTC
CDR3 protein: CASSLGGTIQETQYF

V gene: TRBV7-6
D gene: TRBD1
J gene: TRBJ2-3
clone size: NA
CDR3 DNA: TGTGCCAGCAGCTTCCGACAGGGGAGCACAGATACGCAGTATTTT
CDR3 protein: CASSFRQGSTDTQYF

V gene: TRBV7-2
D gene: TRBD2
J gene: TRBJ2-7
clone size: NA
CDR3 DNA: TGTGCCAGCAGACTAGCGGGGGGCTCCTACGAGCAGTACTTC
CDR3 protein: CASRLAGGSYEQYF

V gene: TRBV14
D gene: TRBD1
J gene: TRBJ1-4
clone size: NA
CDR3 DNA: TGTGCCAGCAGCCGCATCGACAGGGTTGATGAAAAACTGTTTTTT
CDR3 protein: CASSRIDRVDEKLFF

V gene: TRBV19
D gene: TRBD1
J gene: TRBJ1-5
clone size: NA
CDR3 DNA: TGTGCCAGTCGACAGGGGGCGAATCAGCCCCAGCATTTT
CDR3 protein: CASRQGANQPQHF

V gene: TRBV2
D gene: NA
J gene: TRBJ2-7
clone size: NA
CDR3 DNA: TGTGCCAGCAGTGATAGAGTCGGAGCGACCTCCTACGAGCAGTACTTC
CDR3 protein: CASSDRVGATSYEQYF

V gene: TRBV5-1
D gene: NA
J gene: TRBJ2-3
clone size: NA
CDR3 DNA: TGCGCCAGCAGCTACCCCCTGCGGACTGGGGCAGATACGCAGTATTTT
CDR3 protein: CASSYPLRTGADTQYF

V gene: TRBV30
D gene: NA
J gene: TRBJ1-4
clone size: once
CDR3 DNA: TGTGCCTGGAGTCCTGCGGGGCCAACTAATGAAAAACTGTTTTTT
CDR3 protein: CAWSPAGPTNEKLFF

V gene: TRBV5-6
D gene: NA
J gene: TRBJ1-2
clone size: NA
CDR3 DNA: TGTGCCAGCAGCGGCAGGCTTTCCCCTTATGGCTACACCTTC
CDR3 protein: CASSGRLSPYGYTF

V gene: TRBV15
D gene: NA
J gene: TRBJ1-4
clone size: NA
CDR3 DNA: TGTGCCACCAGCAGAGTTGCAGGGGCAGTGAGAGAAAAACTGTTTTTT
CDR3 protein: CATSRVAGAVREKLFF

V gene: TRBV7-2
D gene: TRBD2
J gene: TRBJ2-7
clone size: few
CDR3 DNA: TGTGCCAGCAGCTTTTCTAGCGGGGGAGGCAGCGAGCAGTACTTC
CDR3 protein: CASSFSSGGGSEQYF

V gene: TRBV5-1
D gene: TRBD2
J gene: TRBJ2-7
clone size: NA
CDR3 DNA: TGCGCCAGCAGCTATAGCGGGGAAGACGAGCAGTACTTC
CDR3 protein: CASSYSGEDEQYF

V gene: TRBV7-2
D gene: TRBD2
J gene: TRBJ2-7
clone size: few
CDR3 DNA: TGTGCCAGCAGCTTAGCGGCGACTAGCGGAACCTACGAGCAGTACTTC
CDR3 protein: CASSLAATSGTYEQYF

V gene: TRBV4-1
D gene: NA
J gene: TRBJ1-2
clone size: NA
CDR3 DNA: TGCGCCAGCAGCCTGGGTCCCGAGGTTGGCTATGGCTACACCTTC
CDR3 protein: CASSLGPEVGYGYTF

V gene: TRBV5-8
D gene: NA
J gene: TRBJ1-5
clone size: NA
CDR3 DNA: TGTGCCAGCAGCTTGGACGGTCGGGGCAATCAGCCCCAGCATTTT
CDR3 protein: CASSLDGRGNQPQHF

V gene: TRBV10-3
D gene: NA
J gene: TRBJ2-6
clone size: NA
CDR3 DNA: TGTGCCCTGTCAGGCTCTGGGGCCAACGTCCTGACTTTC
CDR3 protein: CALSGSGANVLTF

V gene: TRBV9
D gene: TRBD1
J gene: TRBJ1-3
clone size: NA
CDR3 DNA: TGTGCCAGCAGCGTAGGAACAGGGGGCGGAAACACCATATATTTT
CDR3 protein: CASSVGTGGGNTIYF

V gene: TRBV5-1
D gene: TRBD1
J gene: TRBJ2-5
clone size: few
CDR3 DNA: TGCGCCAGCAGCTCAACCGGGACAGGTGAATGGGAGACCCAGTACTTC
CDR3 protein: CASSSTGTGEWETQYF

V gene: TRBV28
D gene: NA
J gene: TRBJ1-1
clone size: NA
CDR3 DNA: TGTGCCAGCAGGTCACAGGGCCCGACTGAAGCTTTCTTT
CDR3 protein: CASRSQGPTEAFF

V gene: TRBV5-1
D gene: TRBD1
J gene: TRBJ1-2
clone size: NA
CDR3 DNA: TGCGCCAGCAGCTTGGGGACAGGGTCAGGTGGCTACACCTTC
CDR3 protein: CASSLGTGSGGYTF

V gene: TRBV20-1
D gene: NA
J gene: TRBJ2-7
clone size: NA
CDR3 DNA: TGCAGTGTAAGGGTCCGAGGGGAGCAGTACTTC
CDR3 protein: CSVRVRGEQYF

V gene: TRBV6-6
D gene: NA
J gene: TRBJ1-1
clone size: few
CDR3 DNA: TGTGCCAGCAGTTTTACACCGAACACTGAAGCTTTCTTT
CDR3 protein: CASSFTPNTEAFF

V gene: TRBV25-1
D gene: NA
J gene: TRBJ1-4
clone size: NA
CDR3 DNA: TGTGCCAGCAGTGAATTTGGGGGGGGCGCTTATGAAAAACTGTTTTTT
CDR3 protein: CASSEFGGGAYEKLFF

V gene: TRBV7-2
D gene: TRBD1
J gene: TRBJ1-2
clone size: NA
CDR3 DNA: TGTGCCAGCAGCTTAGGAGGACAGGGGGCTGACTATGGCTACACCTTC
CDR3 protein: CASSLGGQGADYGYTF

V gene: TRBV25-1
D gene: NA
J gene: TRBJ2-7
clone size: NA
CDR3 DNA: TGTGCCAGCAGTGAGCCAGGTAACTCCTACGAGCAGTACTTC
CDR3 protein: CASSEPGNSYEQYF

V gene: TRBV5-1
D gene: TRBD2
J gene: TRBJ2-3
clone size: NA
CDR3 DNA: TGCGCCAGCAGCACGTATATTAGCGGGGGCAGCACAGATACGCAGTATTTT
CDR3 protein: CASSTYISGGSTDTQYF

V gene: TRBV9
D gene: TRBD1
J gene: TRBJ1-2
clone size: NA
CDR3 DNA: TGTGCCAGCGCTCGGACAGGGAACGGCTACACCTTC
CDR3 protein: CASARTGNGYTF

V gene: TRBV11-2
D gene: TRBD2
J gene: TRBJ2-1
clone size: NA
CDR3 DNA: TGTGCCAGCAGCTTAGGGCTAGCGGGGACCAATGAGCAGTTCTTC
CDR3 protein: CASSLGLAGTNEQFF

V gene: TRBV7-9
D gene: TRBD1
J gene: TRBJ2-7
clone size: NA
CDR3 DNA: TGTGCCAGCAGCGCCCCGGACAGGGCCTACGAGCAGTACTTC
CDR3 protein: CASSAPDRAYEQYF

V gene: TRBV28
D gene: TRBD1
J gene: TRBJ1-6
clone size: once
CDR3 DNA: TGTGCCAGCAGCGCTCCCCGCGTGGGACAGGGTATTCGGGCCCTCCACTTT
CDR3 protein: CASSAPRVGQGIRALHF

V gene: TRBV7-2
D gene: TRBD1
J gene: TRBJ1-6
clone size: few
CDR3 DNA: TGTGCCAGCAGCCTAGTGGGGACAGGGAATAATTCACCCCTCCACTTT
CDR3 protein: CASSLVGTGNNSPLHF

V gene: TRBV10-2
D gene: NA
J gene: TRBJ1-5
clone size: once
CDR3 DNA: TGCGCCAGCAGTGCCCTCAATCAGCCCCAGCATTTT
CDR3 protein: CASSALNQPQHF

V gene: TRBV19
D gene: TRBD1
J gene: TRBJ2-5
clone size: NA
CDR3 DNA: TGTGCCAGTCGAGGACAGGGGGCTCAAGAGACCCAGTACTTC
CDR3 protein: CASRGQGAQETQYF

V gene: TRBV7-2
D gene: TRBD1
J gene: TRBJ2-7
clone size: NA
CDR3 DNA: TGTGCCAGCAGCTTAGCGACGACAGGGGCCTCCTACGAGCAGTACTTC
CDR3 protein: CASSLATTGASYEQYF

V gene: TRBV2
D gene: TRBD1
J gene: TRBJ1-4
clone size: NA
CDR3 DNA: TGTGCCAGCGGGACAGAGAATGAAAAACTGTTTTTT
CDR3 protein: CASGTENEKLFF

V gene: TRBV7-2
D gene: TRBD2
J gene: TRBJ2-2
clone size: NA
CDR3 DNA: TGTGCCAGCAGCTTAGCTAGCGGGGGCCGTCGGTACACCGGGGAGCTGTTTTTT
CDR3 protein: CASSLASGGRRYTGELFF